This T cell receptor (beta chain) was documented in a study of cytomegalovirus exposure and HLA in healthy donors. Study-level results: Most of the TCR beta V segments (in an earlier analysis) were productive either about 90% or about 30% of the time. The study found most TCR sequences rare, yet found some public TCRs in many donors.

Concerning this clone itself: What it binds is unknown.

In germline, CDR1 is SGHVS, CDR2 FQNEAQ. V dropped 0 bases and J dropped 5; count of bases not matched to a gene: 2. The CDR3 is made up of 14 amino acids. The PCR ran on 60 Vbeta and 13 Jbeta primers. Measured with immunoSEQ multiplex PCR; TCRdb has only the in-frame clones, and not every one. The table shows about 190,000 clones, with about 90% occurring only once. The sequenced sample consisted of PBMCs. This TCR came from a man aged 25-40 years in good health and CMV-seronegative. The chain couples TRBV7-8 to TRBJ2-7; 9 positions agree with TRBD1. DNA of the CDR3: TGTGCCAGCAGCTTAGCCGGGGACAGGGACGAGCAGTACTTC. Translation gives CASSLAGDRDEQYF.